This T cell receptor beta chain originates from a study of blood T cell repertoires in COVID-19. Study details: Sites in the United States, Italy and Spain provided acute and convalescent COVID-19 samples.

CDR3 size: 13 residues. Germline CDR1 is SQVTM and CDR2 is ANQGSEA. The V end was cut by 7 bases, the J end by 0 bases, with 11 bases between. Libraries were prepared by immunoSEQ multiplex PCR; TCRdb keeps only in-frame clonotypes and omits some of them. The table records approximately 210,000 clones, approximately 90% of them present only once. The rearrangement joins TRBV29-1 to TRBJ2-3; tentatively, D is TRBD1 (5 bases). This receptor was identified in a man aged 30 to 39 with acute or convalescent COVID-19. Sequenced input: peripheral blood. The CDR3 loop reads CSAPGSSTDTQYF. The CDR3 DNA reads as TGCAGCGCGCCAGGGTCTAGCACAGATACGCAGTATTTT.